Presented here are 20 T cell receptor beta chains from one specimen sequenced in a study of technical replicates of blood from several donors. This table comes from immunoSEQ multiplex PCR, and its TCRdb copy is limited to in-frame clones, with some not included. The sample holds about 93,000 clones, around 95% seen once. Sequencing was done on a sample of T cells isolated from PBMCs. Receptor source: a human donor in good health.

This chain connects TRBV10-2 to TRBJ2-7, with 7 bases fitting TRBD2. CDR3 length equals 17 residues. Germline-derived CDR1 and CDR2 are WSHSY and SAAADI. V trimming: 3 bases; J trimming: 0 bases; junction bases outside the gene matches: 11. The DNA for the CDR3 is TGCGCCAGCAGTGACGTTGCGGGAGTAGTCTTCTCCTACGAGCAGTACTTC. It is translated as CASSDVAGVVFSYEQYF.

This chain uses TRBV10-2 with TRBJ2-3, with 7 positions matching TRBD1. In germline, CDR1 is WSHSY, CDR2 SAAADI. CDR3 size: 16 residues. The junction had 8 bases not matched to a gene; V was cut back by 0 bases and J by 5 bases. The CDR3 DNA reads TGCGCCAGCAGTGAGTCCCATCTCTACAGGGGAGATACGCAGTATTTT. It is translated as CASSESHLYRGDTQYF.

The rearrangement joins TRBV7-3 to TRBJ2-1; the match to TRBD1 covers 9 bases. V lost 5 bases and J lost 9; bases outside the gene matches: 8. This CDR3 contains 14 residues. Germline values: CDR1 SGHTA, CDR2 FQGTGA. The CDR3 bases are TGTGCCAGCAGCACGGACAGGGGAGGAATTGAGCAGTTCTTC. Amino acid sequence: CASSTDRGGIEQFF.

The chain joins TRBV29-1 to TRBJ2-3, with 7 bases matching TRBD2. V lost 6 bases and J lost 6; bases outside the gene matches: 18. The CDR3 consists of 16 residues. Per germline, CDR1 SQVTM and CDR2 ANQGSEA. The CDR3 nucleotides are TGCAGCGTCCCCCGACTAAGCGGGGTTGCACTTGATACGCAGTATTTT. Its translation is CSVPRLSGVALDTQYF.

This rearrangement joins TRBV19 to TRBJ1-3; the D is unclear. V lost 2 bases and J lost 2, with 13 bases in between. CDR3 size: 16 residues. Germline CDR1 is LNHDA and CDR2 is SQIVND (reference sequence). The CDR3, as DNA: TGTGCCAGTAGTATATCGGGATTTATCGCTGGAAACACCATATATTTT. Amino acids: CASSISGFIAGNTIYF. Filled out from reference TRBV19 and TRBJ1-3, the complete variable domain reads DGGITQSPKYLFRKEGQNVTLSCEQNLNHDAMYWYRQDPGQGLRLIYYSQIVNDFQKGDIAEGYSVSREKKESFPLTVTSAQKNPTAFYLCASSISGFIAGNTIYFGEGSWLTVV.

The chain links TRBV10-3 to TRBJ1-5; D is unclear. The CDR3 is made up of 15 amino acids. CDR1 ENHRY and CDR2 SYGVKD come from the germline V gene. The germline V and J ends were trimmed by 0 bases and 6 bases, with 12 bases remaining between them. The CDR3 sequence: CAISESREAAQPQHF. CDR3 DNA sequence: TGTGCCATCAGTGAGTCGCGAGAGGCTGCTCAGCCCCAGCATTTT.

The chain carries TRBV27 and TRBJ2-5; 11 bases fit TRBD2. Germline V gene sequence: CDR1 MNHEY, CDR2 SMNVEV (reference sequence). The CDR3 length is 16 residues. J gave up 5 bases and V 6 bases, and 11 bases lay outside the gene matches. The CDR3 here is CASRTRLAGLEETQYF. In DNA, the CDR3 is TGTGCCAGCAGAACACGACTAGCGGGACTCGAGGAGACCCAGTACTTC.

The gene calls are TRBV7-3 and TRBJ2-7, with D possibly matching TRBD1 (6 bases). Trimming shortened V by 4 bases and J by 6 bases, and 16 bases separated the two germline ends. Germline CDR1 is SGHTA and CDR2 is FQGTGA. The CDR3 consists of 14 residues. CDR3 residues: CASSSGTKGREQYF. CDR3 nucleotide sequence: TGTGCCAGCAGCTCCGGGACAAAGGGCCGCGAGCAGTACTTC.

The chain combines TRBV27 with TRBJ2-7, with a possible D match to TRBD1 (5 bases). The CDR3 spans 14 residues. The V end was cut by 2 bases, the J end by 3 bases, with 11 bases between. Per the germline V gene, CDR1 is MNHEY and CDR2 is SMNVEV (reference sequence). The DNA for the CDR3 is TGTGCCAGCAGTTTAGCAGGGCGAGACTACGAGCAGTACTTC. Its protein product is CASSLAGRDYEQYF.

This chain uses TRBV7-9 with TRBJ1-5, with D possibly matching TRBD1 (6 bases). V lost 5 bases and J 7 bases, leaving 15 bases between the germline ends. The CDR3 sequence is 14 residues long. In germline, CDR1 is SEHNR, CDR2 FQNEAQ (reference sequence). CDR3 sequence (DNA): TGTGCCAGCAGCCCCACAGGGCTGGGCCAGCCCCAGCATTTT. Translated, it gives CASSPTGLGQPQHF.

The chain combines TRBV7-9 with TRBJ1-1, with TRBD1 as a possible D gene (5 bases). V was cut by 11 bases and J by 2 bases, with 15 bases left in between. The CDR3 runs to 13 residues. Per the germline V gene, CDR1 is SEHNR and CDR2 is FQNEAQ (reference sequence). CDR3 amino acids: CAGQPRENTEAFF. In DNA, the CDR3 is TGTGCCGGTCAACCCAGGGAAAACACTGAAGCTTTCTTT.

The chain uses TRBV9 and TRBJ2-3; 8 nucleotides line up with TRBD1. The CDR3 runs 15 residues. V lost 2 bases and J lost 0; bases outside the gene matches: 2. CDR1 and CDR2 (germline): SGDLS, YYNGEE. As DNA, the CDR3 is TGTGCCAGCAGCGTCAGGGACAGGAGCACAGATACGCAGTATTTT. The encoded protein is CASSVRDRSTDTQYF.

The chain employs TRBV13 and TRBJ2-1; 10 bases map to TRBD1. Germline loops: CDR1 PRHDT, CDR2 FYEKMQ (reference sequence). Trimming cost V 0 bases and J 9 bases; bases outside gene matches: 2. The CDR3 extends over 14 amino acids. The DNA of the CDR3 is TGTGCCAGCAGCTTAGGGACAGGGGGCGGTGAGCAGTTCTTC. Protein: CASSLGTGGGEQFF.

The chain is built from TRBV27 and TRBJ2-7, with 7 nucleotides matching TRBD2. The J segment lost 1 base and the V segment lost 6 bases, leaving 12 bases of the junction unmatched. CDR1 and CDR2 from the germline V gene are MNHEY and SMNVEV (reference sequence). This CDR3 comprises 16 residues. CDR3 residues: CASRGFGGSRSYEQYF. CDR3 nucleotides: TGTGCCAGCAGGGGGTTTGGCGGGAGTAGGTCCTACGAGCAGTACTTC.

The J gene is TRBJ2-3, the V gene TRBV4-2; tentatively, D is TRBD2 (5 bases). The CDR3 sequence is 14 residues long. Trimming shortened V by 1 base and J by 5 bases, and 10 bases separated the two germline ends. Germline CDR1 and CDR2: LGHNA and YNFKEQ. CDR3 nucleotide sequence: TGTGCCAGCAGCCAAGTGCCTGGAGGAGATACGCAGTATTTT. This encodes CASSQVPGGDTQYF.

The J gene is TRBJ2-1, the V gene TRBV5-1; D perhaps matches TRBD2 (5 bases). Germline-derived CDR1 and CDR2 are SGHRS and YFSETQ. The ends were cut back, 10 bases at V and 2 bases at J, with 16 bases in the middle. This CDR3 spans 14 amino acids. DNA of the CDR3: TGCGCCCCCAAGAGAGGGAAGGCCTACAATGAGCAGTTCTTC. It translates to CAPKRGKAYNEQFF.

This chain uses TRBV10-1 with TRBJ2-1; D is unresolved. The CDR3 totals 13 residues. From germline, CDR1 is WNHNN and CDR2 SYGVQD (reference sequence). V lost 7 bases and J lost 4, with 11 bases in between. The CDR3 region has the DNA TGCGCCAGCACAGACACGCTTTACAATGAGCAGTTCTTC. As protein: CASTDTLYNEQFF.

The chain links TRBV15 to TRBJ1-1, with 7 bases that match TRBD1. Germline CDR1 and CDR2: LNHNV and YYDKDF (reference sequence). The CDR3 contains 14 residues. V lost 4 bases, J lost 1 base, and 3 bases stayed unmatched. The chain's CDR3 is CATSINRGNTEAFF. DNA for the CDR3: TGTGCCACCAGCATAAACAGGGGGAACACTGAAGCTTTCTTT. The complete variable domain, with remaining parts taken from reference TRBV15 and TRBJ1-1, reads DAMVIQNPRYQVTQFGKPVTLSCSQTLNHNVMYWYQQKSSQAPKLLFHYYDKDFNNEADTPDNFQSRRPNTSFCFLDIRSPGLGDTAMYLCATSINRGNTEAFFGQGTRLTVV.

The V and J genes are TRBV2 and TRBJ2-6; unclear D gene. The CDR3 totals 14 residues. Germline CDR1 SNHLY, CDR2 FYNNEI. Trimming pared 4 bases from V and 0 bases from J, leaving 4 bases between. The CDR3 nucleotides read TGTGCCAGCAGTGCAATCTCTGGGGCCAACGTCCTGACTTTC. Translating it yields CASSAISGANVLTF.

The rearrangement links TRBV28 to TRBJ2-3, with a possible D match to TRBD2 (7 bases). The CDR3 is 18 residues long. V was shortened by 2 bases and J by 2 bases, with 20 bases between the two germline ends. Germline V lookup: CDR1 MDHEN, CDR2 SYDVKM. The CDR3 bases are TGTGCCAGCAGTTTAGGTTCGGTAGGGGGGGCTATCACAGATACGCAGTATTTT. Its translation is CASSLGSVGGAITDTQYF.